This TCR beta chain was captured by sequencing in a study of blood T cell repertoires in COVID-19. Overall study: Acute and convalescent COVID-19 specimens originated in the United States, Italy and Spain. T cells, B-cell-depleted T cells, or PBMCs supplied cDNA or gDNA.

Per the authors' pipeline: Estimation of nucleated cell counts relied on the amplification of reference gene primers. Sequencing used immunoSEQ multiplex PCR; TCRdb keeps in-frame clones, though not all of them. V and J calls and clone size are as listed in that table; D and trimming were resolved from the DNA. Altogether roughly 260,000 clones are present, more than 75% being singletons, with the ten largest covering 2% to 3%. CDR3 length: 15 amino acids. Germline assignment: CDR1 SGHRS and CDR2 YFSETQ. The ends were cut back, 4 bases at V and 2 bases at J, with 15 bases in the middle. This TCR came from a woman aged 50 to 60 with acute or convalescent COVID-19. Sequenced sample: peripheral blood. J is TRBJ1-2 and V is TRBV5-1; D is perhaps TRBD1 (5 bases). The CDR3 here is CASSATGVPNYGYTF. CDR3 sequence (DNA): TGCGCCAGCAGCGCCACGGGGGTACCGAACTATGGCTACACCTTC.